This T cell receptor beta chain is drawn from a study of blood T cell repertoires in COVID-19 (TCRdb year 2020). For the wider study: Samples from collaborators originated in the United States, Italy and Spain and spanned both the acute and convalescent phases of COVID-19. The material from the prospective study consisted of cDNA or gDNA derived from T cells, B-cell-depleted T cells, or PBMCs. The dataset comprised deeply sampled blood TCRbeta repertoires from subjects exposed to, actively infected with, or recovered from COVID-19. The repertoires were released in a freely available public database intended as a resource for research on the immune response to SARS-CoV-2. Samples were obtained from the ongoing ImmuneRACE study (first 160 participants) and from roughly 1,300 subjects provided by 6 global collaborators. Sample metadata almost always included a de-identified subject ID, COVID-19 status, age in years and sex. Where available, HLA class I and class II types were taken from metadata supplied by the sample provider and were not determined by assay-based typing.

The V end loses 2 bases and the J end loses 2 bases, and a stretch of 7 bases separates them. The CDR3 numbers 13 residues from cysteine through phenylalanine. Of the read, only the CDR3 DNA is kept; its 39 bases are in frame from base 1. CDR1 and CDR2, per the germline V gene (reference sequence), are MNHNY and SVGAGI. The collaborating institutions used their own protocols to collect whole blood in K2EDTA tubes. For TCRbeta analysis, collaborators shipped samples in one of three forms: frozen whole blood, isolated PBMCs, or DNA extracted from either of those sample types. The immunoSEQ Assay, a bias-controlled multiplex PCR, was used to amplify TCRbeta CDR3 regions from genomic DNA. Processing in the source paper ran as follows. Nucleated cell counts per sample were estimated from amplification of reference gene primers within the assay. To quantify the absolute abundance of each unique TCRbeta CDR3 rearrangement, sequence reads were collapsed and filtered. For each sample, productive Simpson clonality was calculated as the square root of Simpson's diversity index over productive rearrangements. In its TCRdb copy, this immuneACCESS table keeps in-frame sequences only and misses some clones. Where compared with another copy, unresolved V genes explain less than half of these, and the others have no known cause. The DNA was the basis for D and trimming; V, J and clone size are from that table. The sample records about 64,000 clones, around 86% of which are singletons. The ten largest account for approximately 12% of the sample.

Regarding this clone: Its binding antigen is unknown. No base quality values were provided; no much bigger clone lies one nucleotide off.

Paper-wide results and their limitations: How much clinical and demographic metadata was included differed by source and by participant, and the metadata was provided uncurated.

Recombination joined TRBV6-6 with TRBJ2-7, with the D gene not clear enough to name. Sequences were obtained from peripheral blood. The sequence was collected from a human donor in a cohort sampled during active COVID-19. The encoded CDR3 is CASSYEFAYEQYF. The DNA sequence is TGTGCCAGCAGTTACGAGTTTGCCTACGAGCAGTACTTC.